This T cell receptor beta chain comes out of a study of blood T cell repertoires in COVID-19. V lost 4 bases, J lost 0 bases, and 4 bases stayed unmatched. CDR1 and CDR2 (germline): PRHDT, FYEKMQ (reference sequence). The length of the CDR3 is 15 residues. Libraries were prepared by immunoSEQ multiplex PCR; TCRdb keeps only in-frame clonotypes and omits some of them. This table holds a few hundred thousand clones, more than 70% found once. The rearrangement joins TRBV13 to TRBJ1-1; 8 nucleotides line up with TRBD1. The source of this sequence is a man between 50 and 59 years old with active or convalescent COVID-19. Sample: peripheral blood. The DNA of the CDR3 is TGTGCCAGCAGCTCCGGACAGGGAATGAACACTGAAGCTTTCTTT. Protein: CASSSGQGMNTEAFF.